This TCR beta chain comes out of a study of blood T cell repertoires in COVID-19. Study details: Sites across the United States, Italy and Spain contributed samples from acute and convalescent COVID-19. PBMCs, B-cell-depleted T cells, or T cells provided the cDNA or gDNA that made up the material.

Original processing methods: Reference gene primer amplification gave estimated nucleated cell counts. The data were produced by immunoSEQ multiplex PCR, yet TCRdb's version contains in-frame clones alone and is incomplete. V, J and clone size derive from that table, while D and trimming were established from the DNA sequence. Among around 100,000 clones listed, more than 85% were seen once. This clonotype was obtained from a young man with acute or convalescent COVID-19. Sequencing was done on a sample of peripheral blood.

The CDR3 coding sequence is TGTGCCCATCAACGGGGGTCGGGTCCCTATGGCTACACCTTC. This encodes CAHQRGSGPYGYTF. The chain combines TRBV30 with TRBJ1-2, with D perhaps matching TRBD1 (5 bases). This CDR3 spans 14 amino acids. V was cut by 8 bases and J by 4 bases, with 20 bases left in between. CDR1 is GTSNPN and CDR2 is SVGIG in the germline V gene (reference sequence).